Below are 20 T cell receptor beta chains sequenced from a single sample in a study of blood T cell repertoires in COVID-19. Clones were read by immunoSEQ multiplex PCR, and TCRdb kept only the in-frame ones, dropping some. The data hold 200,000 to 250,000 clones, with approximately 79% observed a single time. Sequencing input: peripheral blood. The receptors originated from a woman aged 35 to 49 with active or convalescent COVID-19.

This clone was seen a few times. The genes are TRBV14 and TRBJ1-4, with no clear D. V dropped 4 bases and J dropped 4 bases, with 7 bases sitting between them. The CDR3 has 13 amino acids. Germline CDR1 reads SGHDN; CDR2 reads FVKESK. CDR3 sequence reads: CASSRGINEKLFF. In nucleotides, the CDR3 is TGTGCCAGCAGCCGAGGTATTAATGAAAAACTGTTTTTT.

Here the CDR3 DNA reads TGTGCCAGCAGCCCAGGGGCTGGGGAGTATAGCAATCAGCCCCAGCATTTT. Translation: CASSPGAGEYSNQPQHF. The gene calls are TRBV9 and TRBJ1-5, with TRBD1 as a possible D gene (6 bases). Germline V gene data show CDR1 as SGDLS and CDR2 as YYNGEE. Between the trimmed V and J ends, which lost 4 bases and 0 bases, there was a span of 17 bases. This CDR3 has 17 residues.

Only a few counts were recorded for this clone. The chain has TRBV19 and TRBJ2-2, with TRBD1 matching 7 bases. Germline trimming cut 1 base from V and 2 bases from J; bases unmatched to any gene: 10. Germline assignment: CDR1 LNHDA and CDR2 SQIVND (reference sequence). This CDR3 has 18 amino acids. CDR3 region: CASSIGLGAGGNTGELFF. In DNA form, the CDR3 reads TGTGCCAGTAGTATAGGATTGGGGGCAGGGGGAAACACCGGGGAGCTGTTTTTT.

Note on this clone: Other DNA sequences in this specimen translate into the identical CDR3. The chain recombines TRBV29-1 with TRBJ1-2; tentatively, D is TRBD1 (6 bases). Germline values: CDR1 SQVTM, CDR2 ANQGSEA. V dropped 6 bases and J dropped 6 bases, with 11 bases sitting between them. The CDR3 loop spans 11 amino acids. The CDR3 sequence: CSVEDRDGYTF. The DNA of the CDR3 is TGCAGCGTGGAGGACAGAGATGGCTACACCTTC.

The V gene is TRBV2, the J gene TRBJ2-5, with TRBD2 matching 9 bases. The CDR3 spans 16 residues. With 1 base clipped from V and 2 bases from J, the junction kept 5 bases outside the gene matches. Germline lookup yields CDR1 SNHLY and CDR2 FYNNEI. CDR3 in DNA: TGTGCCAGCAGTGAAGAGGATAGCGGGGGACAAGAGACCCAGTACTTC. It codes for CASSEEDSGGQETQYF.

This clone appeared a few times. J is TRBJ2-2 and V is TRBV30; no reliable D call. Per germline, CDR1 GTSNPN and CDR2 SVGIG (reference sequence). The germline V and J ends were trimmed by 0 bases and 5 bases, with 10 bases remaining between them. CDR3 length: 14 amino acids. Here the CDR3 DNA reads TGTGCCTGGAGTGTAATCCGCGAGACCGGGGAGCTGTTTTTT. Translation: CAWSVIRETGELFF.

This clone was seen only once. J is TRBJ2-7 and V is TRBV3-1 (or the pseudogene TRBV3-2); D remains unclear. This CDR3 spans 12 amino acids. Germline CDR1 is LGHDT and CDR2 is YNNKEL (reference sequence). Trimming left V 4 bases short and J 2 bases short, with 6 bases between. The CDR3 here is CASSLTAYEQYF. CDR3 DNA: TGTGCCAGCAGCCTTACGGCCTACGAGCAGTACTTC.

The chain uses TRBV6-1 and TRBJ1-5, with D perhaps TRBD1 (5 bases). The germline gives CDR1 MNHNS, CDR2 SASEGT. Between the trimmed V and J ends, which lost 1 base and 2 bases, there was a span of 9 bases. This CDR3 region has 15 residues. Here the CDR3 reads CASSEVIRGNQPQHF. In nucleotides, the CDR3 is TGTGCCAGCAGTGAAGTGATCAGGGGCAATCAGCCCCAGCATTTT.

The CDR3 spells CATSDSSGVSYNEQFF. CDR3 DNA: TGTGCCACCAGTGATTCTAGCGGGGTCTCCTACAATGAGCAGTTCTTC. The chain joins TRBV24-1 to TRBJ2-1; 9 bases align to TRBD2. This CDR3 is 16 amino acids long. CDR1 is KGHDR, CDR2 SFDVKD, per germline. With 2 bases clipped from V and 0 bases from J, the junction kept 1 base outside the gene matches.

This clone turned up a few times. Other DNA sequences in the sample encode the same CDR3. The rearrangement uses TRBV30 and TRBJ2-1, with 13 bases aligning to TRBD2. After removal of 8 bases from V and 5 bases from J, the junction contained 6 bases not matched to a gene. This CDR3 spans 14 amino acids. The germline CDR1 and CDR2 sequences are GTSNPN and SVGIG (reference sequence). The CDR3 here is CAGRTSGGHNEQFF. The CDR3 DNA sequence: TGTGCCGGACGGACTAGCGGGGGCCACAATGAGCAGTTCTTC.

The V gene is TRBV18, the J gene TRBJ1-3; 9 bases line up with TRBD1. V dropped 1 base and J dropped 0; count of bases not matched to a gene: 1. The CDR3 has 16 amino acids. Per the germline V gene, CDR1 is KGHSH and CDR2 is LQKENI. In DNA, the CDR3 is TGTGCCAGCTCACCACGACAGGGGGGCTCTGGAAACACCATATATTTT. As protein: CASSPRQGGSGNTIYF.

This chain connects TRBV16 to TRBJ1-6; 7 bases align to TRBD1. Germline CDR1 reads KGHSY; CDR2 reads FQNENV. The V and J ends lost 1 base and 10 bases, in that order; junction bases with no gene match: 10. This CDR3 has 16 residues. CDR3 in amino acids: CASSQYKQGYGSPLHF. The CDR3 nucleotides read TGTGCCAGCAGCCAATATAAACAGGGGTACGGGTCACCCCTCCACTTT.

The chain employs TRBV29-1 and TRBJ1-5, with TRBD1 identical over 9 bases. CDR1 and CDR2 from the germline V gene are SQVTM and ANQGSEA. CDR3 size: 17 residues. V lost 4 bases to trimming and J lost 2 bases; unmatched junction nucleotides: 12. The DNA of the CDR3 is TGCAGCGTTGTTACAGGGGGCGCGGATGGTCGCAATCAGCCCCAGCATTTT. The encoded protein is CSVVTGGADGRNQPQHF. The full variable domain, its missing parts supplied by reference TRBV29-1 and TRBJ1-5, is SAVISQKPSRDICQRGTSLTIQCQVDSQVTMMFWYRQQPGQSLTLIATANQGSEATYESGFVIDKFPISRPNLTFSTLTVSNMSPEDSSIYLCSVVTGGADGRNQPQHFGDGTRLSIL.

The chain couples TRBV28 to TRBJ2-7; the D gene is possibly TRBD1 (6 bases). CDR1 is MDHEN and CDR2 is SYDVKM in the germline V gene. Trimming removed 10 bases from V and 1 base from J, with 14 bases in between. There are 13 residues in the CDR3. The CDR3 DNA follows: TGTGCCACTATCGGGACACCTTCCTACGAGCAGTACTTC. This encodes CATIGTPSYEQYF.

J is TRBJ2-2 and V is TRBV6-4, with D perhaps matching TRBD1 (5 bases). The CDR3 spans 16 residues. Germline CDR1 and CDR2: MRHNA and SNTAGT. V gave up 1 base and J gave up 2 bases, with 11 bases separating them. The CDR3 reads CASSDYWGYNTGELFF. In nucleotides, the CDR3 is TGTGCCAGCAGTGACTACTGGGGCTACAACACCGGGGAGCTGTTTTTT.

The chain carries TRBV10-1 and TRBJ2-2; 11 bases map to TRBD2. J lost 5 bases, V lost 10 bases, and 9 bases had no gene match. The CDR3 has 15 amino acids. CDR1 and CDR2 from the germline V gene are WNHNN and SYGVQD (reference sequence). The CDR3, as DNA: TGCGCCACCAGCCTTCTAGCGGGGGGTACCGGGGAGCTGTTTTTT. Translation: CATSLLAGGTGELFF.

The chain uses TRBV5-1 and TRBJ1-5, with D possibly TRBD1 on 5 matching bases. This CDR3 region has 15 residues. V dropped 1 base and J dropped 5 bases, with 13 bases sitting between them. CDR1 and CDR2 from the germline V gene are SGHRS and YFSETQ. The CDR3 DNA is TGCGCCAGCAGCTTGACGGGGGGAGCGGATCAGCCCCAGCATTTT. Translated: CASSLTGGADQPQHF.

The table lists this clone with many counts. The V gene is TRBV5-4, the J gene TRBJ1-2; weak D call: TRBD1 (5 bases). Trimming took off 4 bases at V and 4 bases at J, with 11 bases between the two ends. The CDR3 is 13 residues long. The germline V gene has CDR1 SGHNT and CDR2 YYREEE (reference sequence). The CDR3 sequence: CASSPNGAYGYTF. The CDR3 bases are TGTGCCAGCAGCCCGAATGGGGCCTATGGCTACACCTTC.

The chain employs TRBV7-3 and TRBJ2-3, with D unclear. Germline-derived CDR1 and CDR2 are SGHTA and FQGTGA. The CDR3 consists of 12 residues. V lost 4 bases to trimming and J lost 4 bases, with 6 bases between them. The CDR3 sequence is CASSSQSDTQYF. The CDR3 nucleotides read TGTGCCAGCAGCTCGCAGTCAGATACGCAGTATTTT. Together with reference TRBV7-3 and TRBJ2-3, the CDR3 gives the full variable domain: GAGVSQTPSNKVTEKGKYVELRCDPISGHTALYWYRQSLGQGPEFLIYFQGTGAADDSGLPNDRFFAVRPEGSVSTLKIQRTERGDSAVYLCASSSQSDTQYFGPGTRLTVL.

The rearrangement joins TRBV27 to TRBJ2-3; 8 bases are a match to TRBD1. J gave up 4 bases and V 5 bases, and 5 bases lay outside the gene matches. This CDR3 has 14 residues. CDR1 and CDR2 from the germline V gene are MNHEY and SMNVEV (reference sequence). CDR3 in DNA: TGTGCCAGCAGTCTCCAGGGGGCTGCAGATACGCAGTATTTT. The encoded protein is CASSLQGAADTQYF.